This T cell receptor beta chain was sequenced during a study of CD8 T cells in Susac syndrome. The multiple sclerosis controls were treatment-naive patients affected by stable or active relapsing-remitting disease. CD8+ and CD4+ T cells were negatively isolated; TEMRA cells were FACS-enriched. RNA, at about 0.45 to 1 ug, was reverse transcribed with random hexamers. immunoSEQ multiplex PCR amplified TCR beta CDR3 across 54 Vbeta, 13 Jbeta. Via MiXCR, TCRdb re-called the immunoSEQ multiplex PCR reads, giving one row per CDR3 protein. In the table there are about 250,000 distinct CDR3 sequences, just under 95% of which are singletons. CDR3 length: 13 amino acids. Trimming took off 5 bases at V and 0 bases at J, with 7 bases between the two ends. The germline V gene has CDR1 MNHNS and CDR2 SASEGT.

This TCR was recovered from a human donor with multiple sclerosis. Sequencing was done on a sample of CD4+ T cells from PBMCs. This chain connects TRBV6-1 to TRBJ2-5; D remains unclear. CDR3 bases: TGTGCCAGCAGTTCGAGGTACCAAGAGACCCAGTACTTC. Residues: CASSSRYQETQYF.